The rows below give T cell receptor beta chains drawn from one sample of a study of blood T cell repertoires in COVID-19. The repertoire was sequenced with immunoSEQ multiplex PCR; TCRdb's copy has only in-frame clones and lacks some. The sample shows about 150,000 clones, 80% to 90% of them seen only once. The sequencing input was peripheral blood. The receptors were gathered from a woman aged 60-75 years with active COVID-19. The CDR3 runs from the conserved cysteine through the conserved F or W.

length	V	J	CDR3
16	TRBV5-4	TRBJ2-7	CASSLEGRTRWYEQYF
15	TRBV4-3	TRBJ1-2	CASSQVAQVGYGYTF
16	TRBV13	TRBJ1-3	CASSLLRGSSGNTIYF
16	TRBV11-2	TRBJ2-3	CASSPESGRRTDTQYF
14	TRBV3-1/TRBV3-2	TRBJ1-1	CASSLAGQGFEAFF
14	TRBV5-1	TRBJ1-1	CASSLRQTDTEAFF
15	TRBV7-2	TRBJ1-4	CASSRYRGANEKLFF
14	TRBV19	TRBJ1-5	CASSARGPDQPQHF
13	TRBV7-9	TRBJ1-2	CASTAGTGVGYTF
15	TRBV28	TRBJ1-6	CASSPGQGDNSPLHF
13	TRBV30	TRBJ1-2	CAWSVRAGGGYTF
15	TRBV7-9	TRBJ2-3	CASRQEPGRTDTQYF
17	TRBV11-2	TRBJ2-2	CASSPIAGARNTGELFF
14	TRBV29-1	TRBJ1-1	CSVENRGQNTEAFF
17	TRBV4-2	TRBJ2-6	CASSQVSGDSGANVLTF
11	TRBV20-1	TRBJ2-1	CSVGGYNEQFF
16	TRBV7-9	TRBJ2-7	CASSGGFGVGTYEQYF
15	TRBV6-5	TRBJ1-5	CASSRTGARTQPQHF